The clone carrying this T cell receptor beta chain has only a few counts. The target antigen is unknown. This CDR3 region has 11 residues. CDR1 SNHLY and CDR2 FYNNEI come from the germline V gene. V lost 9 bases, J lost 6 bases, and 2 bases stayed unmatched. This entry belongs to a study of CD8 T cells in ankylosing spondylitis. Points from the study as a whole: Disease-associated clones were CD8+ and fairly uncommon in peripheral blood.

TCRdb itself ran the 5' RACE reads through MiXCR, one entry per CDR3 protein. The repertoire holds roughly 180,000 distinct CDR3 sequences, with roughly 13% as singletons. What was sequenced was blood, either unsorted or a sorted T cell fraction (not recorded which). The receptor was isolated from a male donor with ankylosing spondylitis or in good health (not recorded which). The chain uses TRBV2 and TRBJ1-1, with TRBD1 matching 9 bases. The CDR3 DNA is TGTGCCAGGCGACAGGGGGCTGAAGCTTTCTTT. Translated: CARRQGAEAFF.